This T cell receptor beta chain is from a study of CD8+CD57+ T cells in acquired aplastic anemia (dated 2018 in TCRdb). Concerning the study at large: On average, sorted CD4+ and CD8+ cells yielded roughly 3.4 ug of extracted DNA, with a range of roughly 0.18 to 30 ug. CD8+CD57+ expansion was defined as a frequency above the mean frequency observed in healthy subjects.

This clonotype occurred many times. The antigen this receptor binds is unknown. The sample holds no much larger clone one base away, and base qualities are not on file. Results and caveats for the whole study, not just this receptor: Between patients and healthy controls, no significant difference in CD8+ Simpson's diversity was found (P=0.060). About 29 CD8+ CDR3 sequences were found to be shared between patients and controls, but these sequences appeared to be highly expressed in patients and within the immunodominant clones of the patients.

Genomic DNA was used as template for profiling of TCR beta VDJ combinations and CDR3 sequences. An Illumina HiSeq 2000 was the platform used for TCR repertoire sequencing. As for the original processing: TRBV/TRBJ rearrangement plots, CDR3 size and DJ length profiles, and Simpson's diversity index were used to assess repertoires. The most abundant DNA sequence in the deep sequencing data was taken as the immunodominant clone. CDR3 amino acid sequences were screened for sharing across subjects and were compared with published repertoires and the VDJdb database. TCRdb reworked the public reads: Q25 trimming with fastp, MiXCR clone assembly, productive beta chains retained. Rows merge per CDR3 protein into single entries with the most common DNA and genes. The V and J calls, along with clone size, are taken from TCRdb and not from the paper's own processing. The sample profile shows roughly 280,000 distinct CDR3 sequences; under 60% of them were found once. The ten most abundant clones make up 1% to 1.5% of the sample.

The patients picked for sequencing were ones in whom flow cytometry had shown an expansion of CD8+CD57+ cells. Every patient had a diagnosis of severe acquired aplastic anemia based on International Study of Aplastic Anemia and Agranulocytosis and Camitta criteria. No therapy had been received by the patients at the time of blood sampling. TCR repertoires of sorted CD4+ and CD8+ blood T cells from severe aplastic anemia patients and healthy subjects were deep-sequenced in the study. Patients were enrolled under clinicaltrials.gov protocols 00001620, 01623167, 00001397, 00071045, 00081523 and 00961064 in the USA. Ficoll-Paque density gradient centrifugation was used to isolate peripheral blood mononuclear cells. Before DNA was extracted, CD4+ and CD8+ T cells were sorted using either FACS or magnetic beads. This sequence was found in a human donor with aplastic anemia. Source material: sorted CD4+, CD8+, or CD8+CD57+ T cells (not recorded which) from PBMCs.

The DNA is TGCAGTGCTAGAGTGGCGACAGGGAGTAATGAAAAACTGTTTTTT. Translation gives CSARVATGSNEKLFF. This receptor chain uses TRBV20-1 and TRBJ1-4; 7 middle bases align to TRBD1. The V end gives up 1 base and the J end 4 bases, leaving 6 bases in the junction not matched to a gene. From the cysteine up to the phenylalanine, the CDR3 has a length of 15 residues. The read is trimmed to its CDR3 DNA, 45 bases read in frame from base 1. According to the germline V gene (reference sequence), CDR1 reads DFQATT and CDR2 reads SNEGSKA.